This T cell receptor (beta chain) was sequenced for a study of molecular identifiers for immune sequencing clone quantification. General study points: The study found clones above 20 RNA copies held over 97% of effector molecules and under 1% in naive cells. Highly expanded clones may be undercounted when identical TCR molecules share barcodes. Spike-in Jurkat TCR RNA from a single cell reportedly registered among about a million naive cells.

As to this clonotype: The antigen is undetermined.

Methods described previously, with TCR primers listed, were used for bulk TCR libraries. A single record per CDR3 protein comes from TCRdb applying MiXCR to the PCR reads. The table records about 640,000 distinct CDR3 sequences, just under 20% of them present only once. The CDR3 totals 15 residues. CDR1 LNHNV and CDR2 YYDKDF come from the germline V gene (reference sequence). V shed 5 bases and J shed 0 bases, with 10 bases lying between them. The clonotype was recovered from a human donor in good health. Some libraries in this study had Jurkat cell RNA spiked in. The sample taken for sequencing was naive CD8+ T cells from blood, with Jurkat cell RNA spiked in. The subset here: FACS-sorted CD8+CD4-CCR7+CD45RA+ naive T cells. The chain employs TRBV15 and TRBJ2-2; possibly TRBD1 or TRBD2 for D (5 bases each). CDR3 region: CATSGDVANTGELFF. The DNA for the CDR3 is TGTGCCACCAGCGGGGACGTCGCGAACACCGGGGAGCTGTTTTTT. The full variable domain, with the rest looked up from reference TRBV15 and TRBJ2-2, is DAMVIQNPRYQVTQFGKPVTLSCSQTLNHNVMYWYQQKSSQAPKLLFHYYDKDFNNEADTPDNFQSRRPNTSFCFLDIRSPGLGDTAMYLCATSGDVANTGELFFGEGSRLTVL.